The rows below give T cell receptor beta chains drawn from one sample of a study of T-cell reconstitution after alpha-beta-depleted transplantation in children. In TCRdb, the PCR reads were re-called with MiXCR into one record per CDR3 protein. Among 500,000 to 750,000 distinct CDR3 sequences listed, over 10% were seen once. The starting material was PBMCs, mostly from graft donor cells, obtained 360 days after TCRalphabeta/CD19-depleted stem cell transplant. These receptors all stem from a male patient between 10 and 17 years old who had a stem cell transplant for acute myeloid leukemia, so the T cells may come from the graft donor. CDR3s include the opening cysteine and the closing phenylalanine or tryptophan. Fields, in order: D gene, V gene, clone size, J gene, CDR3 DNA, CDR3 protein. A D gene is named only where the DNA matches it firmly. Clone sizes are given selectively: once, few, many, or a class where the clone is expanded.

D: -; V: TRBV24-1; size: many; J: TRBJ2-5; DNA: TGTGCCACCAGTGATTACCGCCAAGAGACCCAGTACTTC; CDR3: CATSDYRQETQYF
D: TRBD1; V: TRBV4-3; size: few; J: TRBJ2-3; DNA: TGCGCCAGCAGCCAAGATGGGCGTACAGGGGCTATCACAGATACGCAGTATTTT; CDR3: CASSQDGRTGAITDTQYF
D: -; V: TRBV20-1; size: few; J: TRBJ2-7; DNA: TGCAGTGCCAGGGCCAGCCCAGGACCCTACGAGCAGTACTTC; CDR3: CSARASPGPYEQYF
D: -; V: TRBV12-3/TRBV12-4; size: -; J: TRBJ2-5; DNA: TGTGCCAGCAGTCGACGACCCCAAGAGACCCAGTACTTC; CDR3: CASSRRPQETQYF
D: TRBD2; V: TRBV4-1; size: -; J: TRBJ2-1; DNA: TGCGCCAGCAGCCAAGACTGGACTAGCCAAAATGAGCAGTTCTTC; CDR3: CASSQDWTSQNEQFF
D: TRBD1; V: TRBV7-2; size: many; J: TRBJ2-7; DNA: TGTGCCAGCAGCCGACAGGGGAAATACGAGCAGTACTTC; CDR3: CASSRQGKYEQYF
D: TRBD2; V: TRBV12-3/TRBV12-4; size: -; J: TRBJ2-1; DNA: TGTGCCAGCAGTTCACGACTAGCGGGAGGGCCAAACAATGAGCAGTTCTTC; CDR3: CASSSRLAGGPNNEQFF
D: -; V: TRBV29-1; size: -; J: TRBJ2-5; DNA: TGCAGCGGTAGTCGGGAGACCCAGTACTTC; CDR3: CSGSRETQYF
D: TRBD2; V: TRBV6-5; size: -; J: TRBJ2-1; DNA: TGTGCCAGCAGTTACTCTCTCCCAGCGGGAGTCCCGATAAATGAGCAGTTCTTC; CDR3: CASSYSLPAGVPINEQFF
D: TRBD1; V: TRBV18; size: -; J: TRBJ2-5; DNA: TGTGCCAGCTCAACCCGCTCCGGGTTGACAGGGGAGACCCAGTACTTC; CDR3: CASSTRSGLTGETQYF
D: -; V: TRBV4-3; size: few; J: TRBJ2-7; DNA: TGCGCCAGCAGCCAAGATCGATCAGACCCAGACGAGCAGTACTTC; CDR3: CASSQDRSDPDEQYF
D: -; V: TRBV6-2/TRBV6-3; size: few; J: TRBJ2-7; DNA: TGTGCCAGCAGTTACATGGGGTTCAGGAACGAGCAGTACTTC; CDR3: CASSYMGFRNEQYF
D: -; V: TRBV20-1; size: few; J: TRBJ2-7; DNA: TGCAGTGCCCCCCCCGGGGACTACGAGCAGTACTTC; CDR3: CSAPPGDYEQYF
D: TRBD2; V: TRBV6-5; size: many; J: TRBJ2-3; DNA: TGTGCCAGCACCCAGAGAAGGGAGGGAGATACGCAGTATTTT; CDR3: CASTQRREGDTQYF
D: -; V: TRBV28; size: few; J: TRBJ2-5; DNA: TGTGCCAGCAGTGGACAGCTGCCCGAGACCCAGTACTTC; CDR3: CASSGQLPETQYF
D: -; V: TRBV29-1; size: many; J: TRBJ2-7; DNA: TGCAGCGTTGGGCGCCCTTCCAGCCCTTACGAGCAGTACTTC; CDR3: CSVGRPSSPYEQYF
D: TRBD2; V: TRBV7-2; size: few; J: TRBJ2-3; DNA: TGTGCCAGCAGGGGACTAGCGGCCGACTTGGATACGCAGTATTTT; CDR3: CASRGLAADLDTQYF
D: TRBD2; V: TRBV12-3/TRBV12-4; size: few; J: TRBJ2-5; DNA: TGTGCCAGCAGTTACCGACTAGCCCCTAAAATTCAAGAGACCCAGTACTTC; CDR3: CASSYRLAPKIQETQYF
D: TRBD1; V: TRBV29-1; size: many; J: TRBJ2-7; DNA: TGCAGCGTTCTACTTGGACAGGGGCCCTCCTACGAGCAGTACTTC; CDR3: CSVLLGQGPSYEQYF
D: TRBD1; V: TRBV29-1; size: -; J: TRBJ1-2; DNA: TGCAGCGCCGGGACAGGCGATTATGGCTACACCTTC; CDR3: CSAGTGDYGYTF
D: -; V: TRBV28; size: few; J: TRBJ2-5; DNA: TGTGCCAGCAGTTGCGCAGGGAGGACGGAGACCCAGTACTTC; CDR3: CASSCAGRTETQYF
D: -; V: TRBV24-1; size: few; J: TRBJ2-5; DNA: TGTGCCACCAGTGACCTGGAGGGGGAGACCCAGTACTTC; CDR3: CATSDLEGETQYF
D: TRBD1; V: TRBV29-1; size: -; J: TRBJ2-5; DNA: TGCAGCGTTGAGGTGGGACAGATTCAAGAGACCCAGTACTTC; CDR3: CSVEVGQIQETQYF
D: -; V: TRBV29-1; size: many; J: TRBJ2-7; DNA: TGCAGCGTTGGGGGGACTCGCACTGGATTATTCGACGAGCAGTACTTC; CDR3: CSVGGTRTGLFDEQYF
D: TRBD2; V: TRBV12-3/TRBV12-4; size: -; J: TRBJ2-3; DNA: TGTGCCAGCACCGTTTTAGCACCCGGGACTAAAGATACGCAGTATTTT; CDR3: CASTVLAPGTKDTQYF
D: -; V: TRBV7-3; size: -; J: TRBJ1-1; DNA: TGTGCCAGCAGCTTCAGGGGCGATGGCACTGAAGCTTTCTTT; CDR3: CASSFRGDGTEAFF